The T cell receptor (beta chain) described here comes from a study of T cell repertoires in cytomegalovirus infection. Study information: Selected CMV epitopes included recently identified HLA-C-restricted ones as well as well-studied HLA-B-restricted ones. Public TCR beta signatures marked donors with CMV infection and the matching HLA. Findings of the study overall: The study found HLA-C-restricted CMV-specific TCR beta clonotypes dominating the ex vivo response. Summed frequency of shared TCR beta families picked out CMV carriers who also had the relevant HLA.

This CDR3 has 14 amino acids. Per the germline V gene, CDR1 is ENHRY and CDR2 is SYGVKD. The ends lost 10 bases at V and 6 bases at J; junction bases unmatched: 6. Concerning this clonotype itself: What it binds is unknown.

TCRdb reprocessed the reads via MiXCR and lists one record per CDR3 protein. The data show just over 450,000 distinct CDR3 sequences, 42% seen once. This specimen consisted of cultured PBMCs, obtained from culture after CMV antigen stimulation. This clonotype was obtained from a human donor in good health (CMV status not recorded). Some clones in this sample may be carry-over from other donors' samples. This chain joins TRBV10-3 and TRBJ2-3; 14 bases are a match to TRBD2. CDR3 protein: CATTTSGRVDTQYF. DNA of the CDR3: TGTGCCACCACGACTAGCGGGAGGGTGGATACGCAGTATTTT.